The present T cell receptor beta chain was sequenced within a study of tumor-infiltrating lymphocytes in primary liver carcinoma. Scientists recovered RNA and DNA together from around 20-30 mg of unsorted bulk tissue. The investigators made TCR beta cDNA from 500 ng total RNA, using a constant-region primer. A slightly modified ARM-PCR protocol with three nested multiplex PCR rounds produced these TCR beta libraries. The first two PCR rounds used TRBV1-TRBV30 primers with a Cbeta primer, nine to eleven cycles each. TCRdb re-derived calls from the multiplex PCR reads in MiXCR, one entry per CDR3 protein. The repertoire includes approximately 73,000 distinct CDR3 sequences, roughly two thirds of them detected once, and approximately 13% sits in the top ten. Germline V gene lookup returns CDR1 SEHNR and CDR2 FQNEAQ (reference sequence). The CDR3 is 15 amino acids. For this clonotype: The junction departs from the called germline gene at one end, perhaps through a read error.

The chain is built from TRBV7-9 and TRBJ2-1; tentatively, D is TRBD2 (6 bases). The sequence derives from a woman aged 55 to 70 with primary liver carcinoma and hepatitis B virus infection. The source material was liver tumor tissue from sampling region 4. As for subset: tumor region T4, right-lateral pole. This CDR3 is CASSIRDAGYSEQFF. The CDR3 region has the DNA TGTGCCAGTAGCATTAGGGATGCGGGATACAGTGAGCAGTTCTTC.